The 25 T cell receptor beta chains in this list originate from one sample, sequenced in a study of blood T cell repertoires in COVID-19. The protocol was immunoSEQ multiplex PCR, while the TCRdb copy is restricted to in-frame clones and leaves out a portion. There are 110,000 to 150,000 clones in the sample; roughly 77% occur only once, and less than 5% lies in the top ten. Input material: peripheral blood. These TCRs come from a woman in her seventies with COVID-19, enrolled during active disease.

The chain uses TRBV4-1 and TRBJ2-1; D may be TRBD2 (7 bases). The germline V and J ends were trimmed by 0 bases and 8 bases, with 17 bases remaining between them. The CDR3 extends over 16 amino acids. Germline V gives CDR1 MGHRA, CDR2 YSYEKL. The CDR3 protein is CASSQDGGAVIDEQFF. The CDR3 nucleotides read TGCGCCAGCAGCCAAGATGGGGGGGCCGTCATCGATGAGCAGTTCTTC.

The chain carries TRBV2 and TRBJ2-1; the match to TRBD1 covers 8 bases. The junction had 7 bases not matched to a gene; V was cut back by 6 bases and J by 3 bases. Germline V gene lookup returns CDR1 SNHLY and CDR2 FYNNEI. The CDR3 has 15 residues. The CDR3: CASRSGGGLYNEQFF. As DNA, the CDR3 is TGTGCCAGCAGATCAGGGGGCGGGCTCTACAATGAGCAGTTCTTC.

This clone was observed a handful of times. V usage is TRBV4-1 and J usage is TRBJ2-1; TRBD1 is a possible D gene (6 bases). CDR3 length: 16 residues. Germline CDR1 is MGHRA and CDR2 is YSYEKL. V dropped 1 base and J dropped 0 bases, with 10 bases sitting between them. In DNA form, the CDR3 reads TGCGCCAGCAGCCAAGTAGCAGGGGACTCCTACAATGAGCAGTTCTTC. Translated, it gives CASSQVAGDSYNEQFF.

This rearrangement joins TRBV6-2 or TRBV6-3 to TRBJ1-5, with TRBD1 matching 10 bases. The CDR3 is 16 amino acids. The J segment lost 1 base and the V segment lost 6 bases, leaving 6 bases of the junction unmatched. Germline V gives CDR1 MNHEY, CDR2 SVGEGT. Here the CDR3 reads CASSQGQGRSNQPQHF. In DNA, the CDR3 is TGTGCCAGCAGCCAGGGACAGGGGAGAAGCAATCAGCCCCAGCATTTT.

V is TRBV25-1 and J is TRBJ1-5; unclear D gene. Germline CDR1 and CDR2: MGHDK and SYGVNS. V dropped 3 bases and J dropped 3 bases, with 9 bases sitting between them. The CDR3 runs 14 residues. The DNA for the CDR3 is TGTGCCAGCAGTGACGACAAATTCAATCAGCCCCAGCATTTT. Protein product: CASSDDKFNQPQHF.

Here the CDR3 reads CASSPQQGIAFF. The CDR3 DNA reads as TGTGCCAGCTCACCACAACAGGGGATAGCTTTCTTT. The V call is TRBV18, the J call TRBJ1-1, with 7 bases that match TRBD1. The CDR3 totals 12 residues. CDR1 and CDR2 from the germline V gene are KGHSH and LQKENI. The V and J ends lost 1 base and 10 bases, in that order; junction bases with no gene match: 3.

The V and J genes are TRBV2 and TRBJ1-2; weak D call: TRBD1 (5 bases). Germline-derived CDR1 and CDR2 are SNHLY and FYNNEI. V was trimmed by 8 bases and J by 8 bases, leaving 18 bases between them. The CDR3 has 13 amino acids. The CDR3 coding sequence is TGTGCCAGCCCCTCCGTCTCAGGGATGGGCTACACCTTC. Protein product: CASPSVSGMGYTF.

The V and J genes are TRBV11-2 and TRBJ2-7, with a possible D match to TRBD1 (5 bases). Germline V CDR1 and CDR2: SGHAT, FQNNGV. The CDR3 has 13 amino acids. V was cut by 2 bases and J by 5 bases, with 10 bases left in between. CDR3 nucleotide sequence: TGTGCCAGCAGCTTACCAGGGTCCCACGAGCAGTACTTC. Its protein is CASSLPGSHEQYF.

This chain joins TRBV5-1 and TRBJ1-2; D is unresolved. This CDR3 contains 15 residues. Germline V gives CDR1 SGHRS, CDR2 YFSETQ. Trimming pared 0 bases from V and 1 base from J, leaving 10 bases between. The chain's CDR3 is CASSLGVGNNYGYTF. CDR3 DNA: TGCGCCAGCAGCTTGGGCGTCGGGAATAACTATGGCTACACCTTC. Together with reference TRBV5-1 and TRBJ1-2, the CDR3 gives the full variable domain: KAGVTQTPRYLIKTRGQQVTLSCSPISGHRSVSWYQQTPGQGLQFLFEYFSETQRNKGNFPGRFSGRQFSNSRSEMNVSTLELGDSALYLCASSLGVGNNYGYTFGSGTRLTVV.

The chain recombines TRBV7-5 with TRBJ1-1; TRBD1 is the table's D call and was not checked against the DNA. TRBV7-5 is designated a pseudogene. This CDR3 is 14 amino acids long. This CDR3 reads CARSLSGRNTEAFF. The CDR3 coding sequence is TGTGCCAGAAGCTTAAGTGGCAGAAACACTGAAGCTTTCTTT.

V gene TRBV28 combines with J gene TRBJ2-7; TRBD1 matches at 7 bases. Trimming cost V 8 bases and J 2 bases; bases outside gene matches: 9. The CDR3 is made up of 14 amino acids. The germline gives CDR1 MDHEN, CDR2 SYDVKM. CDR3 region: CASGPTGTAYEQYF. The CDR3 DNA is TGTGCCAGCGGCCCAACCGGGACAGCCTACGAGCAGTACTTC.

The rearrangement uses TRBV30 and TRBJ2-7, with 7 positions matching TRBD1. V trimming: 6 bases; J trimming: 2 bases; junction bases outside the gene matches: 7. The germline V gene has CDR1 GTSNPN and CDR2 SVGIG (reference sequence). This CDR3 has 13 residues. Here the CDR3 reads CACKRTGTYEQYF. The DNA of the CDR3 is TGTGCCTGTAAAAGGACAGGTACCTACGAGCAGTACTTC.

This clone was counted between two and nine times. The chain employs TRBV2 and TRBJ1-6, with 7 bases that match TRBD1. In germline, CDR1 is SNHLY, CDR2 FYNNEI. Losses at the gene ends were 11 bases for V and 3 bases for J; bases not matched to a gene: 7. The CDR3 is 14 residues long. This CDR3 reads CAVNRDSYNSPLHF. For the CDR3, the DNA is TGTGCCGTCAACCGGGACAGCTATAATTCACCCCTCCACTTT.

The chain is built from TRBV5-1 and TRBJ1-4; perhaps TRBD1 as D (6 bases). Trimming removed 0 bases from V and 3 bases from J, with 9 bases in between. Germline V CDR1 and CDR2: SGHRS, YFSETQ. The CDR3 covers 15 residues. CDR3 in DNA: TGCGCCAGCAGCTTGGAGGGGGTCCCTAATGAAAAACTGTTTTTT. This sequence encodes CASSLEGVPNEKLFF.

The V and J genes are TRBV5-1 and TRBJ1-2, with TRBD1 matching 9 bases. The germline gives CDR1 SGHRS, CDR2 YFSETQ. The CDR3 extends over 14 amino acids. After removal of 3 bases from V and 8 bases from J, the junction contained 8 bases not matched to a gene. The CDR3 sequence: CASSSSWDRDGYTF. The CDR3, as DNA: TGCGCCAGCAGCTCCTCCTGGGACAGGGACGGCTACACCTTC.

V gene TRBV19 combines with J gene TRBJ1-1; D call uncertain. Germline V lookup: CDR1 LNHDA, CDR2 SQIVND (reference sequence). This CDR3 region has 15 residues. Trimming removed 6 bases from V and 3 bases from J, with 17 bases in between. As DNA, the CDR3 is TGTGCCAGTAGATCCGAGGGAGGGCCCGACACTGAAGCTTTCTTT. Translated, it gives CASRSEGGPDTEAFF.

J is TRBJ2-7 and V is TRBV28; D unresolved. From germline, CDR1 is MDHEN and CDR2 SYDVKM. The length of the CDR3 is 19 residues. The V end lost 2 bases, the J end lost 2 bases, and 25 bases lay between the germline ends. The DNA for the CDR3 is TGTGCCAGCAGTTTAACATGGGCCAGGCAACGAGCTCGTGCCTACGAGCAGTACTTC. The encoded protein is CASSLTWARQRARAYEQYF.

This clone showed up just a few times. V is TRBV5-4 and J is TRBJ2-5; D is unresolved. CDR1 is SGHNT, CDR2 YYREEE, per germline (reference sequence). The CDR3 is 12 amino acids. V shed 1 base and J shed 7 bases, with 8 bases lying between them. Written as DNA, the CDR3 is TGTGCCAGCAGCTTGAGTTCGGGGACCCAGTACTTC. It translates to CASSLSSGTQYF.

This sequence joins TRBV27 and TRBJ2-7, with 15 bases identical to TRBD2. J gave up 0 bases and V 5 bases, and 11 bases lay outside the gene matches. The germline V gene has CDR1 MNHEY and CDR2 SMNVEV (reference sequence). The length of the CDR3 is 19 residues. The CDR3 DNA reads as TGTGCCAGCAGTCCTAGGGGACTAGCGGGGGGCCTATACTCCTACGAGCAGTACTTC. Translated, it gives CASSPRGLAGGLYSYEQYF.

V and J are TRBV2 and TRBJ2-5, with 11 bases matching TRBD2. The trim removed 4 bases at V and 2 bases at J, leaving 3 bases unmatched. The CDR3 runs to 15 residues. Germline V lookup: CDR1 SNHLY, CDR2 FYNNEI. CDR3: CASSGVAGGQETQYF. In nucleotides, the CDR3 is TGTGCCAGCAGTGGGGTAGCGGGGGGGCAAGAGACCCAGTACTTC. Supplemented by reference TRBV2 and TRBJ2-5, the full variable domain reads EPEVTQTPSHQVTQMGQEVILRCVPISNHLYFYWYRQILGQKVEFLVSFYNNEISEKSEIFDDQFSVERPDGSNFTLKIRSTKLEDSAMYFCASSGVAGGQETQYFGPGTRLLVL.

V is TRBV6-4 and J is TRBJ2-2; the D gene is possibly TRBD1 (5 bases). CDR1 MRHNA and CDR2 SNTAGT come from the germline V gene. With 5 bases removed from V and 6 bases from J, the gap between germline ends came to 16 bases. This CDR3 is built from 15 residues. The CDR3 sequence: CASSPTTVPPGELFF. The DNA of the CDR3 is TGTGCCAGCAGTCCCACGACAGTTCCGCCCGGGGAGCTGTTTTTT.

V gene TRBV20-1 combines with J gene TRBJ2-3; D remains unclear. The germline V gene has CDR1 DFQATT and CDR2 SNEGSKA (reference sequence). Trimming removed 6 bases from V and 0 bases from J, with 4 bases in between. CDR3 size: 11 residues. CDR3 bases: TGCAGTGCGGAGAGCACAGATACGCAGTATTTT. Protein product: CSAESTDTQYF.

The chain uses TRBV5-4 and TRBJ1-6; 8 nucleotides align to TRBD1. Germline V gene lookup returns CDR1 SGHNT and CDR2 YYREEE (reference sequence). Trimming at V came to 5 bases and at J to 0 bases, leaving 7 bases not matched to a gene. CDR3 size: 17 residues. CDR3 DNA sequence: TGTGCCAGCAGTTGGAACAGGGGGAGCTCCTATAATTCACCCCTCCACTTT. This sequence encodes CASSWNRGSSYNSPLHF.

The genes are TRBV12-3 or TRBV12-4 and TRBJ2-2, with no clear D. Trimming shortened V by 3 bases and J by 6 bases, and 8 bases separated the two germline ends. This CDR3 region has 13 residues. The CDR3 DNA reads TGTGCCAGCAGTTTGGGCTACCCCGGGGAGCTGTTTTTT. The encoded protein is CASSLGYPGELFF.

The chain uses TRBV5-1 and TRBJ2-1, with 7 bases aligning to TRBD1. Germline-derived CDR1 and CDR2 are SGHRS and YFSETQ. The V and J ends lost 2 bases and 5 bases, in that order; junction bases with no gene match: 7. CDR3 length equals 15 residues. CDR3 nucleotides: TGCGCCAGCAGCTTCACAGGGGTTTTAGACAATGAGCAGTTCTTC. Amino acid sequence: CASSFTGVLDNEQFF.